Shown below are 8 T cell receptor beta chains from a single sample sequenced in a study of pediatric ulcerative colitis (dated by TCRdb to the late 2010s). To prepare the library, the immunoSEQ multiplex PCR assay was applied. Drawn from immuneACCESS, this table holds only the in-frame rearrangements with V and J called that TCRdb kept. Clones are partly lost; checked studies trace under half to an unresolved V gene and leave the rest unexplained. Counted in this sample were more than 15,000 clones; 74% of them appeared once. Around 3.6% of the sample is taken by the ten largest. One to two pinch biopsies were taken from the rectum for research during colonoscopy. The sequenced material came from gut tissue. Receptors were obtained from a girl aged 10 to 17 with moderate ulcerative colitis.

The rearrangement links TRBV5-6 to TRBJ2-7; the match to TRBD2 covers 7 bases. The V gene end was trimmed by 6 bases and the J gene end by 6 bases; junction bases not matched to a gene: 21. The CDR3 length is 17 residues. Germline CDR1 SGHDT, CDR2 YYEEEE. In DNA form, the CDR3 reads TGTGCCAGCATCGAGCTTGGTACGGGGGGAAGTTTCGGCGAGCAGTACTTC. Translation gives CASIELGTGGSFGEQYF.

The V gene is TRBV6-4, the J gene TRBJ2-1, with 9 bases aligning to TRBD2. The V segment lost 4 bases and the J segment 5 bases; nucleotides outside the gene matches: 6. CDR3 length: 15 residues. Per the germline V gene, CDR1 is MRHNA and CDR2 is SNTAGT. This CDR3 reads CASSVETSGNNEQFF. In DNA, the CDR3 is TGTGCCAGCAGTGTAGAGACTAGCGGTAACAATGAGCAGTTCTTC.

The rearrangement links TRBV6-1 to TRBJ1-5; 8 bases map to TRBD1. Per the germline V gene, CDR1 is MNHNS and CDR2 is SASEGT. The CDR3 spans 14 residues. Trimming cost V 10 bases and J 2 bases; bases outside gene matches: 7. CDR3 in amino acids: CAIQGAGGNQPQHF. The CDR3 nucleotides read TGTGCCATCCAGGGGGCGGGGGGCAATCAGCCCCAGCATTTT.

The chain combines TRBV6-6 with TRBJ2-3; 10 bases are a match to TRBD2. The CDR3 extends over 15 amino acids. Germline V gene lookup returns CDR1 MNHNY and CDR2 SVGAGI (reference sequence). Trimming at V came to 9 bases and at J to 6 bases, leaving 12 bases not matched to a gene. The CDR3 region has the DNA TGTGCCAGTCTCAGGTCTAGCGGGAGTTTGGATACGCAGTATTTT. Translation: CASLRSSGSLDTQYF.

The gene calls are TRBV5-4 and TRBJ2-7; 8 nucleotides match TRBD1. The CDR3 sequence is 14 residues long. V gave up 4 bases and J gave up 6 bases; unmatched junction bases: 9. Looked up from germline, CDR1 is SGHNT and CDR2 is YYREEE (reference sequence). The CDR3: CASSVDRADGEQYF. Here the CDR3 DNA reads TGTGCCAGCAGCGTGGACAGGGCGGATGGCGAGCAGTACTTC.

The chain is built from TRBV2 and TRBJ1-2, with 11 bases that match TRBD1. The CDR3 spans 15 residues. V was clipped by 7 bases and J by 4 bases; unmatched bases: 8. Germline-derived CDR1 and CDR2 are SNHLY and FYNNEI. CDR3 in amino acids: CASTTGDRGSYGYTF. CDR3 in DNA: TGTGCCAGCACTACTGGGGACAGGGGGAGCTATGGCTACACCTTC.

In its sample, this clone was seen a few times. The chain has TRBV27 and TRBJ2-3; the D is unclear. The CDR3 totals 14 residues. The germline gives CDR1 MNHEY, CDR2 SMNVEV (reference sequence). V was pared by 4 bases and J by 1 base, with 9 bases between. The chain's CDR3 is CASSSLRGTDTQYF. CDR3 nucleotides: TGTGCCAGCAGTTCGTTGCGAGGCACAGATACGCAGTATTTT.

This chain connects TRBV7-2 to TRBJ2-1, with D possibly matching TRBD2 (6 bases). Trimming took off 4 bases at V and 9 bases at J, with 13 bases between the two ends. Germline CDR1 and CDR2: SGHTA and FQGNSA. CDR3 length: 13 residues. CDR3 amino acids: CASSSGTFIEQFF. The CDR3 nucleotides read TGTGCCAGCAGCTCCGGGACTTTCATTGAGCAGTTCTTC.